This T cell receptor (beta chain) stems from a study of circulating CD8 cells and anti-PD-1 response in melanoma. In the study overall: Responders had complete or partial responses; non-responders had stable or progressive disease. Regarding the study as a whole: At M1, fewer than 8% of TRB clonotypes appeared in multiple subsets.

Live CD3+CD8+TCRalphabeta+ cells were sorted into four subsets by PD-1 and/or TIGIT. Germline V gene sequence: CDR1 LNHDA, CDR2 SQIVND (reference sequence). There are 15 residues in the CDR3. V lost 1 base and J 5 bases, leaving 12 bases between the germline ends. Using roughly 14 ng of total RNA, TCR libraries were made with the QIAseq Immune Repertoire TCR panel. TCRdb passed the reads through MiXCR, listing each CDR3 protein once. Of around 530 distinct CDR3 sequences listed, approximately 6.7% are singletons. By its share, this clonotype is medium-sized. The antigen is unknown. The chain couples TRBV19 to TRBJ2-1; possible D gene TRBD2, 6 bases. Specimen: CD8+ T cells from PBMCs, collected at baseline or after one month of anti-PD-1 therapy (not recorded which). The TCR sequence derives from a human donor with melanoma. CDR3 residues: CASSIGVGLNNEQFF. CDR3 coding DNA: TGTGCCAGTAGTATAGGGGTGGGACTCAACAATGAGCAGTTCTTC.